This is a list of T cell receptor beta chains from one sample in a study of T cells after posttransplantation cyclophosphamide. Assay used: immunoSEQ multiplex PCR; TCRdb lists only in-frame clones, some missing. In the table there are thousands of clones, around 93% of which are singletons. Sequencing input: CD4+ T cells sorted from bone marrow. These receptor sequences come from a woman aged 55-70 years in good health, CMV-negative, and a related stem cell transplant donor. Both conserved end residues are part of each CDR3. Fields, in order: CDR3 DNA, CDR3 protein, D gene, V gene, J gene, CDR3 length, clone size. A D gene is named only where the DNA matches it firmly. Some rows have no size entry. The others give once, few or many, or a class for an expanded clone.

CDR3nt: TGTGCCATTGGGACAGGGACTACAGATACGCAGTATTTT
CDR3aa: CAIGTGTTDTQYF
d_gene: TRBD1
v_gene: TRBV10-3
j_gene: TRBJ2-3
len: 13
abundance: NA

CDR3nt: TGCAGCGTTGACAGAGGCATGAACACTGAAGCTTTCTTT
CDR3aa: CSVDRGMNTEAFF
d_gene: NA
v_gene: TRBV29-1
j_gene: TRBJ1-1
len: 13
abundance: NA

CDR3nt: TGTGCCAGCAGTTTATTGTCAGGGGTCGCTAATTCACCCCTCCACTTT
CDR3aa: CASSLLSGVANSPLHF
d_gene: NA
v_gene: TRBV27
j_gene: TRBJ1-6
len: 16
abundance: NA

CDR3nt: TGTGCCAGCAAAGTCACACAGGGCACCGGGGAGCTGTTTTTT
CDR3aa: CASKVTQGTGELFF
d_gene: NA
v_gene: TRBV27
j_gene: TRBJ2-2
len: 14
abundance: NA

CDR3nt: TGTGCCAGCAGCTTAGCGCCGGGACTTGGACAGCCCCAGCATTTT
CDR3aa: CASSLAPGLGQPQHF
d_gene: NA
v_gene: TRBV7-2
j_gene: TRBJ1-5
len: 15
abundance: NA

CDR3nt: TGTGCCAGCAGTCCTTCCGGGACAAGGCTAAACTATGGCTACACCTTC
CDR3aa: CASSPSGTRLNYGYTF
d_gene: NA
v_gene: TRBV28
j_gene: TRBJ1-2
len: 16
abundance: NA

CDR3nt: TGCGCCAGCAGCTTGGTTCCGGGACAGGGACTCTACGAGCAGTACTTC
CDR3aa: CASSLVPGQGLYEQYF
d_gene: TRBD1
v_gene: TRBV5-1
j_gene: TRBJ2-7
len: 16
abundance: NA

CDR3nt: TGTGCCAGCAGCGTAGGAGGGAGACAGGGGAGCCCTGGAAACACCATATATTTT
CDR3aa: CASSVGGRQGSPGNTIYF
d_gene: TRBD1
v_gene: TRBV9
j_gene: TRBJ1-3
len: 18
abundance: NA

CDR3nt: TGTGCCAGCTCAGGAGCGGGAGGGCCTTTAGAGCAGTTCTTC
CDR3aa: CASSGAGGPLEQFF
d_gene: TRBD2
v_gene: TRBV18
j_gene: TRBJ2-1
len: 14
abundance: NA

CDR3nt: TGTGCCAGCGGAAATGACAGGGGGCGCGAGCAGTACTTC
CDR3aa: CASGNDRGREQYF
d_gene: TRBD1
v_gene: TRBV27
j_gene: TRBJ2-7
len: 13
abundance: once